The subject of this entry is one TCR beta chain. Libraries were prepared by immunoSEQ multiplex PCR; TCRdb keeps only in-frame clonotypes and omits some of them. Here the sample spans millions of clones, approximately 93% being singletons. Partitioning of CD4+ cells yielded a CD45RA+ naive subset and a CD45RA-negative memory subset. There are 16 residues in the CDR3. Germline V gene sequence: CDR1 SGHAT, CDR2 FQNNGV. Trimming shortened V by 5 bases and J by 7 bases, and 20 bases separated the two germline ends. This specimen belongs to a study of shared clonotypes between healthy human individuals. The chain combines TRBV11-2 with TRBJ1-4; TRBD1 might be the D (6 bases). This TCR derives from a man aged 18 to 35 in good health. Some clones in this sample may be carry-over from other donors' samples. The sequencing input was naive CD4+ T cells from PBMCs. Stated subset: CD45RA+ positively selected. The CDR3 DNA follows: TGTGCCAGCAGCCATATGGCCGGGGTAGGGGGTGAAAAACTGTTTTTT. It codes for CASSHMAGVGGEKLFF.